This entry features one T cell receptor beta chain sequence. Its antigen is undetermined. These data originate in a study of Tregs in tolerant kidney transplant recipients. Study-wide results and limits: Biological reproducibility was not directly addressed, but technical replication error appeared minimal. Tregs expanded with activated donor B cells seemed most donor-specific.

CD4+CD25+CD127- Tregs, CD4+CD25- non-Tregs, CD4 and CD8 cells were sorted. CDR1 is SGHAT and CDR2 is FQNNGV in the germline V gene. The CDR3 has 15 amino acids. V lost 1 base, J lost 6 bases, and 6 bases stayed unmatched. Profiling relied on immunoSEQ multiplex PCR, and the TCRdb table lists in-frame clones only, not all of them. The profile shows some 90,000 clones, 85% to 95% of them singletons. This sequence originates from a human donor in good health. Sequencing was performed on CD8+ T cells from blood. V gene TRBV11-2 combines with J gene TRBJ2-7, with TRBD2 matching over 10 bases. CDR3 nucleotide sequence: TGTGCCAGCAGCTTAGCAACTAGCGGGACTCTCGAGCAGTACTTC. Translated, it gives CASSLATSGTLEQYF.